A single sample is the source of the 25 T cell receptor beta chains below, sequenced in a study of CD8+ T cells in alopecia areata. Treatment denoted: oral pan-JAK inhibitor, 5-10 mg twice daily. cDNA prepared by RNA extraction and subsequent reverse transcription served as the template for sequencing. The repertoire was sequenced with immunoSEQ multiplex PCR; TCRdb's copy has only in-frame clones and lacks some. Of some 220,000 clones in the sample, less than 75% were seen once. The sample in question was CD4+ T cells sorted from blood, obtained at week 4, from a patient treated with tofacitinib. These receptors were taken from a human donor with alopecia areata.

The V gene is TRBV4-3, the J gene TRBJ2-3, with D possibly called TRBD1 or TRBD2 (6 bases each). The CDR3 has 15 amino acids. V lost 3 bases, J lost 1 base, and 11 bases lay in between. Germline CDR1 reads LGHNA; CDR2 reads YSLEER. CDR3 nucleotide sequence: TGCGCCAGCAGCCAGATCGGGGGCCGCACAGATACGCAGTATTTT. The encoded protein is CASSQIGGRTDTQYF.

The chain combines TRBV9 with TRBJ2-2; possibly TRBD2 for D (5 bases). V dropped 4 bases and J dropped 1 base, with 5 bases sitting between them. Looked up from germline, CDR1 is SGDLS and CDR2 is YYNGEE. The CDR3 totals 13 residues. DNA for the CDR3: TGTGCCAGCAGCCGGGGGAACACCGGGGAGCTGTTTTTT. Translation: CASSRGNTGELFF.

This sequence joins TRBV27 and TRBJ2-5, with TRBD1 as a possible D gene (6 bases). Germline V lookup: CDR1 MNHEY, CDR2 SMNVEV (reference sequence). The V end lost 4 bases, the J end lost 5 bases, and 14 bases lay between the germline ends. The CDR3 covers 14 residues. The CDR3 nucleotides are TGTGCCAGCAGTTCGCTCCAGGGGTGGGAGACCCAGTACTTC. Its protein product is CASSSLQGWETQYF.

This clone came up once. The chain joins TRBV29-1 to TRBJ2-7; D gene unclear. The CDR3 is made up of 12 amino acids. V lost 5 bases and J 4 bases, leaving 12 bases between the germline ends. Per germline, CDR1 SQVTM and CDR2 ANQGSEA. The CDR3 DNA sequence: TGCAGCGTTCAACGAATTGGATACGAGCAGTACTTC. This sequence encodes CSVQRIGYEQYF.

Comments on this clone: Within the sample, other DNA sequences also encode this same CDR3. The chain couples TRBV5-1 to TRBJ2-7, with unresolved D. The CDR3 loop spans 14 amino acids. V lost 1 base and J lost 2, with 10 bases in between. CDR1 and CDR2 (germline): SGHRS, YFSETQ. CDR3 sequence (DNA): TGCGCCAGCAGCTTGTCGGGCGGAACCTACGAGCAGTACTTC. Protein product: CASSLSGGTYEQYF.

V gene TRBV2 combines with J gene TRBJ2-1; 11 nucleotides match TRBD1. Germline assignment: CDR1 SNHLY and CDR2 FYNNEI. J was trimmed by 0 bases and V by 8 bases; bases with no gene match: 6. This CDR3 region has 16 residues. The CDR3 protein is CASGRDRGSSYNEQFF. The CDR3 DNA follows: TGTGCCAGCGGCCGGGACAGGGGGAGCTCCTACAATGAGCAGTTCTTC. Complete variable domain (other parts from reference TRBV2 and TRBJ2-1): EPEVTQTPSHQVTQMGQEVILRCVPISNHLYFYWYRQILGQKVEFLVSFYNNEISEKSEIFDDQFSVERPDGSNFTLKIRSTKLEDSAMYFCASGRDRGSSYNEQFFGPGTRLTVL.

V usage is TRBV27 and J usage is TRBJ2-5; 8 bases are a match to TRBD2. CDR1 is MNHEY and CDR2 is SMNVEV in the germline V gene (reference sequence). The ends lost 7 bases at V and 1 base at J; junction bases unmatched: 5. The CDR3 runs to 14 residues. CDR3 amino acids: CASNRAGGQETQYF. The DNA for the CDR3 is TGTGCCAGCAACCGGGCGGGGGGCCAAGAGACCCAGTACTTC.

This clone was seen a few times. The rearrangement links TRBV30 to TRBJ2-1; tentatively, D is TRBD1 (6 bases). The V and J ends lost 3 bases and 0 bases respectively, with 12 bases between them. The CDR3 is 15 residues long. Germline assignment: CDR1 GTSNPN and CDR2 SVGIG (reference sequence). CDR3 region: CAWRPDRSSYNEQFF. Written as DNA, the CDR3 is TGTGCCTGGAGGCCAGACAGGTCCTCCTACAATGAGCAGTTCTTC.

This clone was seen many times. The J gene is TRBJ2-7, the V gene TRBV5-1, with 7 nucleotides matching TRBD1. Germline V gene sequence: CDR1 SGHRS, CDR2 YFSETQ. This CDR3 is built from 14 residues. After removal of 4 bases from V and 2 bases from J, the junction contained 6 bases not matched to a gene. The CDR3 loop is CASSRDSAAYEQYF. Here the CDR3 DNA reads TGCGCCAGCAGCAGGGACAGCGCAGCCTACGAGCAGTACTTC.

The chain employs TRBV5-6 and TRBJ2-5; TRBD1 matches at 8 bases. After removal of 7 bases from V and 5 bases from J, the junction contained 22 bases not matched to a gene. Germline CDR1 and CDR2: SGHDT and YYEEEE. The CDR3 length is 18 residues. CDR3 residues: CASSMWLSRGTGWETQYF. In DNA, the CDR3 is TGTGCCAGCTCTATGTGGCTATCGCGCGGGACAGGATGGGAGACCCAGTACTTC.

The chain links TRBV7-8 to TRBJ2-5; D is possibly TRBD1 or TRBD2 (5 bases each). CDR1 is SGHVS and CDR2 is FQNEAQ in the germline V gene. The V end was cut by 3 bases, the J end by 5 bases, with 16 bases between. The CDR3 consists of 15 residues. The DNA of the CDR3 is TGTGCCAGCAGCTTGTACGCCGGGACCTCGGAGACCCAGTACTTC. This translates into CASSLYAGTSETQYF.

The chain has TRBV5-1 and TRBJ2-6, with a weak D call TRBD1 (6 bases). The CDR3 is 16 residues long. The germline V gene has CDR1 SGHRS and CDR2 YFSETQ. The V end lost 0 bases, the J end lost 1 base, and 8 bases lay between the germline ends. The CDR3 DNA sequence: TGCGCCAGCAGCTTGGACAGGGTGTCTGGGGCCAACGTCCTGACTTTC. Protein: CASSLDRVSGANVLTF. The whole variable domain, filled in from reference TRBV5-1 and TRBJ2-6, reads KAGVTQTPRYLIKTRGQQVTLSCSPISGHRSVSWYQQTPGQGLQFLFEYFSETQRNKGNFPGRFSGRQFSNSRSEMNVSTLELGDSALYLCASSLDRVSGANVLTFGAGSRLTVL.

The V call is TRBV4-3, the J call TRBJ1-2; TRBD1 might be the D (5 bases). The CDR3 is made up of 14 amino acids. Trimming removed 1 base at V and 4 bases at J, with 10 bases between. Germline-derived CDR1 and CDR2 are LGHNA and YSLEER. The CDR3 region has the DNA TGCGCCAGCAGCCAAGCCGGGGCGCGCTATGGCTACACCTTC. As protein: CASSQAGARYGYTF.

This chain links TRBV6-1 with TRBJ1-1; no clear D. Trimming removed 6 bases from V and 0 bases from J, with 2 bases in between. The CDR3 totals 11 residues. Germline V gene data show CDR1 as MNHNS and CDR2 as SASEGT. CDR3 bases: TGTGCCAGCAGACTGAACACTGAAGCTTTCTTT. Its protein is CASRLNTEAFF.

J is TRBJ1-2 and V is TRBV6-5; D might be TRBD1 (6 bases). The germline V and J ends were trimmed by 0 bases and 5 bases, with 16 bases remaining between them. The CDR3 runs to 16 residues. CDR1 is MNHEY and CDR2 is SVGAGI in the germline V gene. CDR3 nucleotide sequence: TGTGCCAGCAGTTACTCTTTGAGGACAGCTCCTTATGGCTACACCTTC. Its translation: CASSYSLRTAPYGYTF.

This clone was recorded a few times. The CDR3 protein is CSVETQRVMNTEAFF. For the CDR3, the DNA is TGCAGCGTTGAGACCCAACGGGTTATGAACACTGAAGCTTTCTTT. This rearrangement joins TRBV29-1 to TRBJ1-1, with no clear D. Trimming stripped 3 bases from V and 0 bases from J, with 14 bases between. Per the germline V gene, CDR1 is SQVTM and CDR2 is ANQGSEA. This CDR3 contains 15 residues.

This clone was seen only a few times. The rearrangement links TRBV14 to TRBJ2-7, with 9 bases lining up with TRBD1. Germline loops: CDR1 SGHDN, CDR2 FVKESK. V was pared by 6 bases and J by 5 bases, with 11 bases of the junction left unmatched. CDR3 length: 15 residues. This CDR3 reads CASSSAGQGWNEQYF. CDR3 in DNA: TGTGCCAGCAGTTCTGCGGGACAGGGATGGAACGAGCAGTACTTC.

The CDR3 sequence is CASSRQGSPEQYF. In DNA form, the CDR3 reads TGTGCCAGCTCACGACAGGGAAGCCCCGAGCAGTACTTC. The chain couples TRBV18 to TRBJ2-7; 7 nucleotides match TRBD1. V dropped 4 bases and J dropped 6; count of bases not matched to a gene: 6. CDR3 length: 13 amino acids. CDR1 is KGHSH, CDR2 LQKENI, per germline.

The sample holds a few counts of this clone. The chain recombines TRBV20-1 with TRBJ2-1; D call uncertain. V lost 3 bases and J 5 bases, leaving 5 bases between the germline ends. Per germline, CDR1 DFQATT and CDR2 SNEGSKA (reference sequence). The length of the CDR3 is 11 residues. Here the CDR3 DNA reads TGCAGTGCTAGCAAGCACAATGAGCAGTTCTTC. This sequence encodes CSASKHNEQFF.

The rearrangement links TRBV7-2 to TRBJ2-1; maybe TRBD1 (6 bases). This CDR3 is 15 amino acids long. V lost 2 bases, J lost 0 bases, and 8 bases lay in between. CDR1 is SGHTA, CDR2 FQGNSA, per germline. This CDR3 reads CASSLTQGSYNEQFF. The CDR3 DNA follows: TGTGCCAGCAGCTTAACACAGGGCTCCTACAATGAGCAGTTCTTC.

This CDR3 is CASSLDRRNTEAFF. The DNA for the CDR3 is TGCGCCAGCAGCTTGGACAGACGAAACACTGAAGCTTTCTTT. The chain links TRBV5-1 to TRBJ1-1, with no clear D. Trimming pared 0 bases from V and 2 bases from J, leaving 8 bases between. The length of the CDR3 is 14 residues. Looked up from germline, CDR1 is SGHRS and CDR2 is YFSETQ.

The chain has TRBV7-2 and TRBJ2-7, with TRBD2 identical over 12 bases. The CDR3 runs 14 residues. The ends lost 6 bases at V and 6 bases at J; junction bases unmatched: 6. CDR1 and CDR2 from the germline V gene are SGHTA and FQGNSA. As DNA, the CDR3 is TGTGCCAGCAGTGCGGGGACTAGCGGGCTCGAGCAGTACTTC. Translated: CASSAGTSGLEQYF.

This clone was counted only a few times. CDR3 loop: CASSPNSPATGYEQYF. In nucleotides, the CDR3 is TGCGCCAGCAGCCCCAATTCACCGGCTACGGGCTACGAGCAGTACTTC. The rearrangement uses TRBV5-1 and TRBJ2-7; D is ambiguous. V lost 4 bases and J lost 3, with 20 bases in between. This CDR3 region has 16 residues. CDR1 and CDR2 (germline): SGHRS, YFSETQ.

In this sample, this clone turned up a few times. This chain joins TRBV18 and TRBJ2-6; the match to TRBD1 covers 8 bases. V shed 3 bases and J 4 bases; nucleotides not matched to a gene: 8. The CDR3 is 17 residues long. The germline CDR1 and CDR2 sequences are KGHSH and LQKENI. The CDR3 DNA follows: TGTGCCAGCTCACCCGGGACAGGTACAGAAGGGGCCAACGTCCTGACTTTC. This sequence encodes CASSPGTGTEGANVLTF.

The chain recombines TRBV7-2 with TRBJ2-7; TRBD1 matches 7 bases. The V and J ends lost 5 bases and 2 bases, in that order; junction bases with no gene match: 6. Germline V lookup: CDR1 SGHTA, CDR2 FQGNSA. The CDR3 is 14 residues long. CDR3 in amino acids: CASSPSGQAYEQYF. DNA for the CDR3: TGTGCCAGCAGCCCGAGCGGACAGGCCTACGAGCAGTACTTC.